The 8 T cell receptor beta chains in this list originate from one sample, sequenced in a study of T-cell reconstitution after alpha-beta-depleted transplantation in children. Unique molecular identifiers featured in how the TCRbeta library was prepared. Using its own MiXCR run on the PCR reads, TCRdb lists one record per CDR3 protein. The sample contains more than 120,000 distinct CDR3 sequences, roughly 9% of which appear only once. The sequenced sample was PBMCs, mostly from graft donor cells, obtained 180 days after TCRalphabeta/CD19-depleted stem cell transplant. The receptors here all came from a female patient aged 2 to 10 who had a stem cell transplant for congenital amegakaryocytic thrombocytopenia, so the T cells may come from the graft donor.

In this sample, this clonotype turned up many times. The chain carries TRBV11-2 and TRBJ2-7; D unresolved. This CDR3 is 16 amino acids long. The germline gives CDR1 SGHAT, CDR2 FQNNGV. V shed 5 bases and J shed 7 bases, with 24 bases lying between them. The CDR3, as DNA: TGTGCCAGCAGCCCCCGACTGATACCAAAAGATTGGGAGCAGTACTTC. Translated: CASSPRLIPKDWEQYF.

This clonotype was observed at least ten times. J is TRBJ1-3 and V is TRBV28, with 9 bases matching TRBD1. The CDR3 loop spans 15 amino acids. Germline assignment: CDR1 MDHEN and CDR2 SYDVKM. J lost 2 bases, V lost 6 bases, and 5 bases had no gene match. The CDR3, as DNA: TGTGCCAGCAGGATACAGGGGGCAACTGGAAACACCATATATTTT. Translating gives CASRIQGATGNTIYF.

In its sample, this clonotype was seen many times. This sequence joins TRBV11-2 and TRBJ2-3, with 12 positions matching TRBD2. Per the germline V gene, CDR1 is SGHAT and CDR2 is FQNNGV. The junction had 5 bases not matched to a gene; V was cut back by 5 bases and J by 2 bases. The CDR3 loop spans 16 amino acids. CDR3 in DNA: TGTGCCAGCAGCCAACTAGCGGGGGGTCCCACAGATACGCAGTATTTT. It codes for CASSQLAGGPTDTQYF.

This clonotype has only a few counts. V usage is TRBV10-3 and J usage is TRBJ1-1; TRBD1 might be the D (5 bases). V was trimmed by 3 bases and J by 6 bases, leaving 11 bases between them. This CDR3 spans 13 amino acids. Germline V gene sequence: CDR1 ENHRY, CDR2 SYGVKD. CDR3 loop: CAISDGAMAEAFF. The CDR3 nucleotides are TGTGCCATCAGTGACGGGGCTATGGCTGAAGCTTTCTTT.

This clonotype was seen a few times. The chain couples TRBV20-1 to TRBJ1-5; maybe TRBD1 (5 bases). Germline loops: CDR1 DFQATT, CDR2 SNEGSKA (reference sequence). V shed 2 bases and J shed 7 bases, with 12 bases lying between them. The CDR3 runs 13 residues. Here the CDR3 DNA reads TGCAGTGCTAGACAGACGGGGGGACAGCCCCAGCATTTT. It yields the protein CSARQTGGQPQHF.

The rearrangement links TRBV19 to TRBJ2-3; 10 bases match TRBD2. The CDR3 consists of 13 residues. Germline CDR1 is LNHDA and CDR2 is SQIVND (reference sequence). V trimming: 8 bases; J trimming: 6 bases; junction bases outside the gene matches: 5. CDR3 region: CASRSSGSDTQYF. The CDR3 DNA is TGTGCCAGTCGGTCTAGCGGGAGTGATACGCAGTATTTT.

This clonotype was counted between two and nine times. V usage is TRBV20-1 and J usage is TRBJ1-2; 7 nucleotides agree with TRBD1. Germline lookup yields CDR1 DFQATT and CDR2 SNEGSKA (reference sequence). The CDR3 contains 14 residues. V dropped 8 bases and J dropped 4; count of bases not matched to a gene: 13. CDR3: CSWDSTEPSYGYTF. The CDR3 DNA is TGCAGTTGGGACAGCACAGAACCGAGCTATGGCTACACCTTC.

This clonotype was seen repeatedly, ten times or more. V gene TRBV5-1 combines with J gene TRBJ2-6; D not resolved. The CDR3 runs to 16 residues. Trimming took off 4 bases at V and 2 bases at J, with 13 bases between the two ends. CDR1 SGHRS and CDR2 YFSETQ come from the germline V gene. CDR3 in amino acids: CASSPLASPGANVLTF. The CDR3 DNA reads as TGCGCCAGCAGCCCTTTGGCGTCCCCTGGGGCCAACGTCCTGACTTTC. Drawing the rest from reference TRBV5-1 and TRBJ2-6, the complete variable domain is KAGVTQTPRYLIKTRGQQVTLSCSPISGHRSVSWYQQTPGQGLQFLFEYFSETQRNKGNFPGRFSGRQFSNSRSEMNVSTLELGDSALYLCASSPLASPGANVLTFGAGSRLTVL.